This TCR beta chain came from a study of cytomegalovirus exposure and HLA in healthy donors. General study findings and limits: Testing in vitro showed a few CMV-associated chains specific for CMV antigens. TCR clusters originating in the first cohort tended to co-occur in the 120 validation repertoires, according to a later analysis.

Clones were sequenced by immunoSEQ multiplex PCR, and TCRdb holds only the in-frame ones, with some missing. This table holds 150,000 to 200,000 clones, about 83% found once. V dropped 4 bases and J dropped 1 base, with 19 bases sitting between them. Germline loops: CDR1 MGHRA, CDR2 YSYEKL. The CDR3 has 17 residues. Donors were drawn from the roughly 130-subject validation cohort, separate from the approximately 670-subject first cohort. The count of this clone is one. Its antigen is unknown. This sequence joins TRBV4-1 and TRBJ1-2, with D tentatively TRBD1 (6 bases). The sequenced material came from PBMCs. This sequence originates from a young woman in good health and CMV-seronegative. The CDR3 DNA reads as TGCGCCAGCAGCCGAGACCCCTCAGGGGTTGATAACTATGGCTACACCTTC. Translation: CASSRDPSGVDNYGYTF.